One sample yielded the 3 T cell receptor beta chains listed below, sequenced in a study of graft-versus-host responses after intestinal transplantation. Using immunoSEQ multiplex PCR, the repertoire was profiled, and TCRdb retains in-frame clones only, with some absent. The sample contains about 37,000 clones, roughly nine tenths of which appear only once. Intraepithelial and lamina propria lymphocytes were isolated from graft specimens. This sample comprised ileum tissue, obtained 200 to 210 days after intestinal transplant. The receptor source for this set is a human patient who received an intestinal transplant, so some T cells may come from the graft donor.

The gene calls are TRBV20-1 and TRBJ1-2, with D unresolved. The germline gives CDR1 DFQATT, CDR2 SNEGSKA (reference sequence). The CDR3 runs to 11 residues. Deletions cut 6 bases from V and 4 bases from J, with 9 bases between. This chain's CDR3 is CSAAGLYGYTF. The DNA of the CDR3 is TGCAGTGCCGCGGGCCTCTATGGCTACACCTTC.

The genes are TRBV19 and TRBJ1-2; D unresolved. CDR1 and CDR2 (germline): LNHDA, SQIVND (reference sequence). V dropped 5 bases and J dropped 5 bases, with 6 bases sitting between them. There are 11 residues in the CDR3. As DNA, the CDR3 is TGTGCCAGTAGTCGTGAGTATGGCTACACCTTC. Amino acid sequence: CASSREYGYTF.

V gene TRBV6-6 combines with J gene TRBJ2-5; 10 bases fit TRBD1. The germline V gene has CDR1 MNHNY and CDR2 SVGAGI (reference sequence). CDR3 length: 16 amino acids. Trimming took 0 bases from V and 5 from J; bases not matched to a gene: 6. This CDR3 is CASSYSGQGRGETQYF. For the CDR3, the DNA is TGTGCCAGCAGTTACTCGGGACAGGGGCGCGGGGAGACCCAGTACTTC.